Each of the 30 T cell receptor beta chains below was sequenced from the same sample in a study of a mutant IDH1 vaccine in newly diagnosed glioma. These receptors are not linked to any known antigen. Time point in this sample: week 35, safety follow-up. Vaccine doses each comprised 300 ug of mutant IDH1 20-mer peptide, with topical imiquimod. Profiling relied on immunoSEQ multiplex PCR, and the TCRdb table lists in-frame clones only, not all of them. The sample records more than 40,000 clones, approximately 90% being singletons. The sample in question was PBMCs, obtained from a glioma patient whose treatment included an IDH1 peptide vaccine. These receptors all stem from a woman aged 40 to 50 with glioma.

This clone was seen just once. The CDR3 spells CASSQGPGGNYEQYF. In DNA form, the CDR3 reads TGCGCCAGCAGCCAGGGGCCAGGGGGAAATTACGAGCAGTACTTC. V gene TRBV4-1 combines with J gene TRBJ2-7; 7 bases match TRBD1. Germline loops: CDR1 MGHRA, CDR2 YSYEKL. J lost 4 bases, V lost 3 bases, and 9 bases had no gene match. The CDR3 length is 15 residues.

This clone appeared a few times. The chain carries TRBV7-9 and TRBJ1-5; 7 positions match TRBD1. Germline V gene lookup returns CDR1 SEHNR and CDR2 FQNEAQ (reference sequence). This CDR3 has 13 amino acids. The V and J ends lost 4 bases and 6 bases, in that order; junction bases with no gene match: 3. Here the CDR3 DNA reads TGTGCCAGCAGCTCGCAGGGGGTTCAGCCCCAGCATTTT. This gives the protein CASSSQGVQPQHF.

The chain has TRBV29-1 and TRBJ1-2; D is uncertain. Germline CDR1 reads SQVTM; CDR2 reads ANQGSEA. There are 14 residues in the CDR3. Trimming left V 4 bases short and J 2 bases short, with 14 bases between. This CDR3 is CSVGGSTVNYGYTF. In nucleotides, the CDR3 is TGCAGCGTTGGTGGATCCACGGTGAACTATGGCTACACCTTC.

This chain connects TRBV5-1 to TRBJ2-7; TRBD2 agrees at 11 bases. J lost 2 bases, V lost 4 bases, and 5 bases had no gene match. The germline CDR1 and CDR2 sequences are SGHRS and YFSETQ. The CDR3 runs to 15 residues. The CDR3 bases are TGCGCCAGCAGCCTGACGACTAGCGGGGCCTACGAGCAGTACTTC. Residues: CASSLTTSGAYEQYF.

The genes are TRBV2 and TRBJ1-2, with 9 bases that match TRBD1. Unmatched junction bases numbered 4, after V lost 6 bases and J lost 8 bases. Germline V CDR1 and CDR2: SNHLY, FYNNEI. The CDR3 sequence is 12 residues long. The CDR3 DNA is TGTGCCAGCAGCGGGACAGGGCACGGCTACACCTTC. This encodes CASSGTGHGYTF.

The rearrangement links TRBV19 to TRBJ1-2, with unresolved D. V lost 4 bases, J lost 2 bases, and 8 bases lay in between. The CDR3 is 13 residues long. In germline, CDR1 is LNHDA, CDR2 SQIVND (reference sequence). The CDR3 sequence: CASSRGYNYGYTF. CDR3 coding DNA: TGTGCCAGTAGTAGAGGGTACAACTATGGCTACACCTTC. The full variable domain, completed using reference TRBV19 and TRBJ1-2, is DGGITQSPKYLFRKEGQNVTLSCEQNLNHDAMYWYRQDPGQGLRLIYYSQIVNDFQKGDIAEGYSVSREKKESFPLTVTSAQKNPTAFYLCASSRGYNYGYTFGSGTRLTVV.

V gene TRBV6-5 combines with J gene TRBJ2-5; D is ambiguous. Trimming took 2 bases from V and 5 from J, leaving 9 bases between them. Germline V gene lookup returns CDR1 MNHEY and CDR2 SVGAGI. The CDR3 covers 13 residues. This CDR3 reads CASSYTPLETQYF. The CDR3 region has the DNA TGTGCCAGCAGTTACACCCCCCTGGAGACCCAGTACTTC.

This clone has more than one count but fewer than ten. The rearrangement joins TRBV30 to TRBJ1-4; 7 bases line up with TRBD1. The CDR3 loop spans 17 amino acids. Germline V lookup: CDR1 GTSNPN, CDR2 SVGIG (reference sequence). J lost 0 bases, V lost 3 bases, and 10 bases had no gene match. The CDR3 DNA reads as TGTGCCTGGAGGGGCAGGGGGAATAGTGCAACTAATGAAAAACTGTTTTTT. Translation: CAWRGRGNSATNEKLFF.

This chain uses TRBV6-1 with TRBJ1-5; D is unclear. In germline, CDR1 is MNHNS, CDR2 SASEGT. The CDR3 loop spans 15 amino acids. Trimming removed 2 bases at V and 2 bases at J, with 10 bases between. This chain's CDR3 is CASSEPMGGNQPQHF. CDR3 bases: TGTGCCAGCAGTGAACCGATGGGTGGCAATCAGCCCCAGCATTTT.

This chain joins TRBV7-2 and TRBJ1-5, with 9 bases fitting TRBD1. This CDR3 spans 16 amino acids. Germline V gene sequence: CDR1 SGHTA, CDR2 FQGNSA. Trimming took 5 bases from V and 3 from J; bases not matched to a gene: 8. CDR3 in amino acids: CASSGNRGRDNQPQHF. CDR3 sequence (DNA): TGTGCCAGCAGCGGTAACAGGGGGCGCGACAATCAGCCCCAGCATTTT.

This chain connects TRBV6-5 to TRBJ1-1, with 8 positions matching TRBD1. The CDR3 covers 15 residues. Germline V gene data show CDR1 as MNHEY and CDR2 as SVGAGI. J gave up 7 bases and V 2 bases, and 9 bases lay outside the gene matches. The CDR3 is CASSYIRGRTSEAFF. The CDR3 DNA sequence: TGTGCCAGCAGTTACATCAGGGGGCGGACGAGTGAAGCTTTCTTT.

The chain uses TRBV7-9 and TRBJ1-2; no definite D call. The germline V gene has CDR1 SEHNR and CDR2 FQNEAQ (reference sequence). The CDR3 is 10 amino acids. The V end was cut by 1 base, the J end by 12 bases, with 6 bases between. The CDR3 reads CASSLDSHTF. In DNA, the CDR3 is TGTGCCAGCAGCTTAGACAGTCACACCTTC.

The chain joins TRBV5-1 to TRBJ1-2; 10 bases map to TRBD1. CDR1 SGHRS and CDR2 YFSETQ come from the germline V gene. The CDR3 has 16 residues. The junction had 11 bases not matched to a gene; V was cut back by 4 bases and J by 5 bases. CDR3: CASSPLGTGERYGYTF. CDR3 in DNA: TGCGCCAGCAGCCCACTCGGGACAGGGGAGAGGTATGGCTACACCTTC.

DNA for the CDR3: TGCGCCAGCAGTCAGTCAGTAGGGACAGGGCTCTACGAGCAGTACTTC. Amino acids: CASSQSVGTGLYEQYF. The rearrangement joins TRBV23-1 to TRBJ2-7; 9 positions match TRBD1. TRBV23-1 is an ORF, and what it does is uncertain. V gave up 3 bases and J gave up 3 bases; unmatched junction bases: 9. The CDR3 totals 16 residues.

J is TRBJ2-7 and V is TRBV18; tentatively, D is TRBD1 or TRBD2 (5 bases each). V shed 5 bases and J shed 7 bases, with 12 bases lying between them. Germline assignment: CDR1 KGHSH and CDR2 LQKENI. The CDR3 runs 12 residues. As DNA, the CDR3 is TGTGCCAGCTCATGGGACCAACGGGAGCAGTACTTC. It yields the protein CASSWDQREQYF.

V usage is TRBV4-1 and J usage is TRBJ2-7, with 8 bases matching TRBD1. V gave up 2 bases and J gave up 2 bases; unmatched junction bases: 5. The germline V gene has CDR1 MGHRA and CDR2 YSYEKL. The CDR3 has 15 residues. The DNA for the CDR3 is TGCGCCAGCAGCCAATTGCACAGGGGGGCCTACGAGCAGTACTTC. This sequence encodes CASSQLHRGAYEQYF.

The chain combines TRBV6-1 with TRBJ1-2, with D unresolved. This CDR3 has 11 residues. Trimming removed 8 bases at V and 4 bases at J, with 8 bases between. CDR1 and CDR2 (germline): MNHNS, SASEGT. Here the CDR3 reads CASLSPYGYTF. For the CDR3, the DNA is TGTGCCAGCCTTTCGCCCTATGGCTACACCTTC.

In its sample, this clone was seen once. The CDR3, as DNA: TGTGCCAGCAGCTTTACAGGGGTGGAGGGCTACACCTTC. It translates to CASSFTGVEGYTF. J is TRBJ1-2 and V is TRBV7-9; 7 bases are shared with TRBD1. V dropped 3 bases and J dropped 8; count of bases not matched to a gene: 6. Germline V gene data show CDR1 as SEHNR and CDR2 as FQNEAQ (reference sequence). The CDR3 totals 13 residues.

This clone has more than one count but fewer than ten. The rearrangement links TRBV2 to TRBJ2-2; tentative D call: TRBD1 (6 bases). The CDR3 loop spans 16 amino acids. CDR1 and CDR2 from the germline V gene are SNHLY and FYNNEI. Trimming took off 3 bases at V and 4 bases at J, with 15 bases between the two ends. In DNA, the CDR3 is TGTGCCAGCAGTGACAAACGTCAGGGGACCACCGGGGAGCTGTTTTTT. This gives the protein CASSDKRQGTTGELFF.

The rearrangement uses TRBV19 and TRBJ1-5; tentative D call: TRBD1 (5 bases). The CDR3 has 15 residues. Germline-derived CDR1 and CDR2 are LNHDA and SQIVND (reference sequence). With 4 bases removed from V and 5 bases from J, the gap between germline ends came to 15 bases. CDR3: CASSNYRGGDQPQHF. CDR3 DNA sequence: TGTGCCAGTAGTAATTATCGGGGGGGGGATCAGCCCCAGCATTTT.

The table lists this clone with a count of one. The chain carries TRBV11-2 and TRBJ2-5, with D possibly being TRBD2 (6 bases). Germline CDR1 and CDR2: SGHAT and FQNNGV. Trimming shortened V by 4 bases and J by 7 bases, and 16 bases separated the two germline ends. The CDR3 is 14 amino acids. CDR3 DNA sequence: TGTGCCAGCAGCTCGCCGGGACTGGAGGCGACCCAGTACTTC. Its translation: CASSSPGLEATQYF.

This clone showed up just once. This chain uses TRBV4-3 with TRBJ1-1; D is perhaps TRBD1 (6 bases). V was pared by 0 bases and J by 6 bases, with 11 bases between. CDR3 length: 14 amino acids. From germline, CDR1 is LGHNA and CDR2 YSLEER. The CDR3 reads CASSQDQNRAEAFF. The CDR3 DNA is TGCGCCAGCAGCCAAGATCAGAACAGGGCTGAAGCTTTCTTT.

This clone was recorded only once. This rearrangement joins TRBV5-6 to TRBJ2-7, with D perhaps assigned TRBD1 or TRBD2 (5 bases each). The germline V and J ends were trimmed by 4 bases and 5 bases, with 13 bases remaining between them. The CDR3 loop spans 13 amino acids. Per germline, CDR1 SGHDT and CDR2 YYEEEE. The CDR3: CASSPGRLDEQYF. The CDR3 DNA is TGTGCCAGCAGCCCGGGGCGGCTGGACGAGCAGTACTTC.

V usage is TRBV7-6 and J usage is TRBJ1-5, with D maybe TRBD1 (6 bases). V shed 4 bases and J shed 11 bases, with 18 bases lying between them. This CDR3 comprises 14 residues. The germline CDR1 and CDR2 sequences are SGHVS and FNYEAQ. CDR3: CASSSEGGEGSQHF. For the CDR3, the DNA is TGTGCCAGCAGCTCAGAGGGGGGTGAGGGTTCCCAGCATTTT. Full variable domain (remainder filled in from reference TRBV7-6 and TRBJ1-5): GAGVSQSPRYKVTKRGQDVALRCDPISGHVSLYWYRQALGQGPEFLTYFNYEAQQDKSGLPNDRFSAERPEGSISTLTIQRTEQRDSAMYRCASSSEGGEGSQHFGDGTRLSIL.

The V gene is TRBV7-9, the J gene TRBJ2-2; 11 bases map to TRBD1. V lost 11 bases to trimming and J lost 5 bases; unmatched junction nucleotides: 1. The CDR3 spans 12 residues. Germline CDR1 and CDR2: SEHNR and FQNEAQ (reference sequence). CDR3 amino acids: CAGTGGTGELFF. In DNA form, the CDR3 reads TGTGCCGGGACAGGGGGGACCGGGGAGCTGTTTTTT.

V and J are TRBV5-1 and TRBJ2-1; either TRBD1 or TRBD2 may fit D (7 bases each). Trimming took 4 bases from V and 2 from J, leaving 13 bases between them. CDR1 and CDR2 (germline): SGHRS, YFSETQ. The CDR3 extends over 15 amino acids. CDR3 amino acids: CASSSGTAPYNEQFF. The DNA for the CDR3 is TGCGCCAGCAGCAGCGGGACAGCCCCCTACAATGAGCAGTTCTTC.

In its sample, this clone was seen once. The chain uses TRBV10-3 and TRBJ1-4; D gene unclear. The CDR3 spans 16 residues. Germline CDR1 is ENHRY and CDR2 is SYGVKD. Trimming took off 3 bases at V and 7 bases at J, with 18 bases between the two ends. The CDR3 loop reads CAISDSASDSREKLFF. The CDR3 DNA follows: TGTGCCATCAGTGATTCGGCTTCAGATAGTCGTGAAAAACTGTTTTTT.

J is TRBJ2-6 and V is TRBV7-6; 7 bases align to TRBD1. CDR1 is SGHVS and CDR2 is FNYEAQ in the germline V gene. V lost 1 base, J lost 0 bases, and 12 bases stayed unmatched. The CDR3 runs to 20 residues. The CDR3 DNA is TGTGCCAGCAGCTTAGGGAGTCTCAGGGGGTATCGCTCTGGGGCCAACGTCCTGACTTTC. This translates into CASSLGSLRGYRSGANVLTF.

In nucleotides, the CDR3 is TGCGCCAGCAGCCCGCTTAGGGGGAAGTCCTACGAGCAGTACTTC. It codes for CASSPLRGKSYEQYF. The V and J genes are TRBV4-1 and TRBJ2-7; D perhaps matches TRBD1 (6 bases). Trimming took off 4 bases at V and 1 base at J, with 14 bases between the two ends. Germline V gene data show CDR1 as MGHRA and CDR2 as YSYEKL. The CDR3 has 15 amino acids.

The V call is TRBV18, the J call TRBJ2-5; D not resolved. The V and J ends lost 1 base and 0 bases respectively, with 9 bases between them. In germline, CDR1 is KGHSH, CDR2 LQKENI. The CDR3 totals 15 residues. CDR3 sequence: CASSPRPENQETQYF. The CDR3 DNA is TGTGCCAGCTCACCACGGCCCGAAAACCAAGAGACCCAGTACTTC.